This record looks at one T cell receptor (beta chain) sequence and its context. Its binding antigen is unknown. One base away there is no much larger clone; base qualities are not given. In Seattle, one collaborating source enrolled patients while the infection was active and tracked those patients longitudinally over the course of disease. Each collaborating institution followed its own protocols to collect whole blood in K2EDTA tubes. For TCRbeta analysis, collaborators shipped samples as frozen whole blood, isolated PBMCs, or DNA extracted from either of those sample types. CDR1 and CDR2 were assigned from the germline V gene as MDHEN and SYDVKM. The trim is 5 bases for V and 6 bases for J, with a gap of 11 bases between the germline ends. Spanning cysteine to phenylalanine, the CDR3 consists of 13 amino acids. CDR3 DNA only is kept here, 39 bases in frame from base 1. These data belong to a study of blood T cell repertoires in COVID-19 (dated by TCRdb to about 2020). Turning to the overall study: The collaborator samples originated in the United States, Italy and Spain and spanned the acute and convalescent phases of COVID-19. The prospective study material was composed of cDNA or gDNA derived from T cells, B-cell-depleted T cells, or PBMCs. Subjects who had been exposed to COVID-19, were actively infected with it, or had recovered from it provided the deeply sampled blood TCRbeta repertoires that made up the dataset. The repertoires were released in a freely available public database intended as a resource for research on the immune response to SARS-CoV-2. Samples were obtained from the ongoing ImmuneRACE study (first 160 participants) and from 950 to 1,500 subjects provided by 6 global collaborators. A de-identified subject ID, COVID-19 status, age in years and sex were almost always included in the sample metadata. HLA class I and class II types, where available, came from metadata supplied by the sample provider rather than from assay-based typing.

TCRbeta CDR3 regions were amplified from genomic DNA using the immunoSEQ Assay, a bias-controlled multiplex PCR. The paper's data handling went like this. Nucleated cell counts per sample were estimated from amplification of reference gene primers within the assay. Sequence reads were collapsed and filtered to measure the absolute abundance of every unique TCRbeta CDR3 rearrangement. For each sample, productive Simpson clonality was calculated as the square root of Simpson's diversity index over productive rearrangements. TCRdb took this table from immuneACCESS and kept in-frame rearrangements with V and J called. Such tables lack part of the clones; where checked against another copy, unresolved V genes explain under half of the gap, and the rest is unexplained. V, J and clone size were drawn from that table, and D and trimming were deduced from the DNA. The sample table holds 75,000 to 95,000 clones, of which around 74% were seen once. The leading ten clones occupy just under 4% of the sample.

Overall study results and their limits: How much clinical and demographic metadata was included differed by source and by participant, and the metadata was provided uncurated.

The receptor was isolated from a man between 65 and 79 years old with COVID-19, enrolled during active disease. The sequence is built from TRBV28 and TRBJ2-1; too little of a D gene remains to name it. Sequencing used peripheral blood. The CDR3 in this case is CASSGPLSNEQFF. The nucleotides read TGTGCCAGCAGTGGCCCATTGTCCAATGAGCAGTTCTTC.